This entry features one T cell receptor beta chain sequence. Its antigen is undetermined. The sample is drawn from a study of cytomegalovirus exposure and HLA in healthy donors. From germline, CDR1 is SGHTS and CDR2 YDEGEE. The CDR3 consists of 15 residues. V shed 4 bases and J shed 2 bases, with 15 bases lying between them. General observations from the study: TCR beta chains associated with HLA were, in a later analysis, more clonally expanded than equally common others. Later findings reportedly placed an Asian-associated ancestry cluster below the approximately 670-donor mean for N-insertions.

The PCR was carried out with 60 Vbeta primers and 13 Jbeta primers. Some clones are missing from TCRdb's copy, which holds only in-frame ones; the method was immunoSEQ multiplex PCR. This sample yields about 130,000 clones, of which about 10% are seen a single time; around 7% belongs to the top ten. The TCR comes from a woman aged 40 to 50 in good health and CMV-seropositive. The chain has TRBV5-8 and TRBJ2-5; weak D call: TRBD2 (6 bases). The sequencing sample was made of PBMCs. The CDR3 coding sequence is TGTGCCAGCAGCCGGGGGACCTTAGGGCAAGAGACCCAGTACTTC. It yields the protein CASSRGTLGQETQYF.